The 28 T cell receptor beta chains in this list originate from one sample, sequenced in a study of technical replicates of blood from several donors. TCRdb's table, derived via immunoSEQ multiplex PCR, lists solely in-frame clones and lacks some. This table holds around 58,000 clones, around nine tenths found once. Sequencing used PBMCs. The receptors originated from a human donor in good health. Some clones in this sample may be carry-over from other donors' samples.

This chain joins TRBV5-8 and TRBJ2-7; 7 bases agree with TRBD2. Germline trimming cut 5 bases from V and 0 bases from J; bases unmatched to any gene: 8. Per the germline V gene, CDR1 is SGHTS and CDR2 is YDEGEE. The CDR3 has 15 amino acids. This chain's CDR3 is CASRPRGGLSYEQYF. DNA for the CDR3: TGTGCCAGCAGACCACGGGGAGGGCTCTCCTACGAGCAGTACTTC. Drawing the rest from reference TRBV5-8 and TRBJ2-7, the complete variable domain is EAGVTQSPTHLIKTRGQQATLRCSPISGHTSVYWYQQALGLGLQFLLWYDEGEERNRGNFPPRFSGRQFPNYSSELNVNALELEDSALYLCASRPRGGLSYEQYFGPGTRLTVT.

This chain joins TRBV27 and TRBJ2-7; 7 bases match TRBD1. Germline trimming cut 7 bases from V and 5 bases from J; bases unmatched to any gene: 2. Germline V gives CDR1 MNHEY, CDR2 SMNVEV (reference sequence). CDR3 length equals 11 residues. CDR3 amino acids: CASNRGNEQYF. In DNA form, the CDR3 reads TGTGCCAGCAACAGGGGCAACGAGCAGTACTTC.

This clone came up a few times. This chain joins TRBV5-4 and TRBJ2-6; 13 bases line up with TRBD2. In germline, CDR1 is SGHNT, CDR2 YYREEE (reference sequence). This CDR3 is 19 amino acids long. V shed 0 bases and J 0 bases; nucleotides not matched to a gene: 3. The CDR3 nucleotides read TGTGCCAGCAGCTTGGGACTAGCGGGGGGCCGCTCTGGGGCCAACGTCCTGACTTTC. Its translation is CASSLGLAGGRSGANVLTF.

The chain carries TRBV5-4 and TRBJ1-1; D is unresolved. The V gene lost 0 bases and the J gene lost 4 bases, with 4 bases spanning the gap. There are 12 residues in the CDR3. Germline V CDR1 and CDR2: SGHNT, YYREEE (reference sequence). The CDR3 protein is CASSLASTEAFF. DNA for the CDR3: TGTGCCAGCAGCTTGGCCAGCACTGAAGCTTTCTTT.

V and J are TRBV6-5 and TRBJ2-7; weak D call: TRBD2 (5 bases). Germline V gives CDR1 MNHEY, CDR2 SVGAGI. With 0 bases removed from V and 6 bases from J, the gap between germline ends came to 9 bases. The CDR3 runs to 13 residues. The CDR3 here is CASSYSTSGEQYF. The CDR3 coding sequence is TGTGCCAGCAGTTACTCCACAAGCGGCGAGCAGTACTTC.

This chain uses TRBV5-1 with TRBJ2-2; TRBD2 agrees at 7 bases. V shed 1 base and J 2 bases; nucleotides not matched to a gene: 5. Germline lookup yields CDR1 SGHRS and CDR2 YFSETQ. This CDR3 is built from 16 residues. The CDR3 spells CASSLYGGSNTGELFF. CDR3 DNA: TGCGCCAGCAGCTTGTACGGCGGGAGTAACACCGGGGAGCTGTTTTTT.

J is TRBJ1-1 and V is TRBV5-1; D gene unclear. The CDR3 consists of 14 residues. The V and J ends lost 5 bases and 3 bases respectively, with 14 bases between them. Per the germline V gene, CDR1 is SGHRS and CDR2 is YFSETQ. In DNA, the CDR3 is TGCGCCAGCAGTCGAGGACTCACGGACACTGAAGCTTTCTTT. Protein sequence: CASSRGLTDTEAFF.

The chain employs TRBV5-4 and TRBJ2-6, with 10 bases matching TRBD2. CDR1 and CDR2 from the germline V gene are SGHNT and YYREEE (reference sequence). The CDR3 extends over 17 amino acids. Trimming took 1 base from V and 4 from J; bases not matched to a gene: 5. The CDR3 protein is CASSLSLAGAGANVLTF. CDR3 nucleotide sequence: TGTGCCAGCAGCTTGAGTCTAGCGGGAGCCGGGGCCAACGTCCTGACTTTC.

This clone was observed a handful of times. The J gene is TRBJ2-3, the V gene TRBV27, with 14 bases lining up with TRBD2. CDR1 and CDR2 (germline): MNHEY, SMNVEV (reference sequence). This CDR3 contains 20 residues. Trimming cost V 5 bases and J 1 base; bases outside gene matches: 14. This CDR3 is CASSRTLGLAGVVGTDTQYF. Here the CDR3 DNA reads TGTGCCAGCAGTCGCACGCTGGGACTAGCGGGAGTCGTGGGCACAGATACGCAGTATTTT.

The chain uses TRBV6-5 and TRBJ1-6, with unresolved D. Per the germline V gene, CDR1 is MNHEY and CDR2 is SVGAGI. The CDR3 is 15 amino acids. V shed 0 bases and J shed 5 bases, with 8 bases lying between them. Written as DNA, the CDR3 is TGTGCCAGCAGTTACTCTGGGCAGCATAATTCACCCCTCCACTTT. Amino acid sequence: CASSYSGQHNSPLHF.

The V gene is TRBV5-1, the J gene TRBJ1-3; D unresolved. Trimming took 2 bases from V and 2 from J, leaving 11 bases between them. Germline V gene sequence: CDR1 SGHRS, CDR2 YFSETQ. The CDR3 sequence is 15 residues long. The CDR3 DNA reads as TGCGCCAGCAGCTTTGAGGTGTCCACTGGAAACACCATATATTTT. Its translation is CASSFEVSTGNTIYF.

The chain carries TRBV9 and TRBJ2-3; maybe TRBD2 (6 bases). The CDR3 spans 17 residues. CDR1 and CDR2 (germline): SGDLS, YYNGEE. V dropped 0 bases and J dropped 1 base, with 15 bases sitting between them. The CDR3 loop reads CASSVAPGRERTDTQYF. The CDR3 DNA sequence: TGTGCCAGCAGCGTAGCCCCCGGACGGGAGCGCACAGATACGCAGTATTTT.

This clone was observed at least ten times. The chain uses TRBV13 and TRBJ1-1; D gene ambiguous. Germline CDR1 is PRHDT and CDR2 is FYEKMQ (reference sequence). Trimming stripped 5 bases from V and 4 bases from J, with 20 bases between. The CDR3 has 16 amino acids. CDR3 bases: TGTGCCAGCAGCCAAGAAGGTTCTATCGAGGGCACTGAAGCTTTCTTT. Translated: CASSQEGSIEGTEAFF.

The rearrangement uses TRBV5-6 and TRBJ1-3, with 8 bases aligning to TRBD1. V lost 3 bases to trimming and J lost 0 bases; unmatched junction nucleotides: 8. This CDR3 comprises 17 residues. In germline, CDR1 is SGHDT, CDR2 YYEEEE. DNA of the CDR3: TGTGCCAGCAGCTCCCGGCTGGACAGGGACTCTGGAAACACCATATATTTT. Residues: CASSSRLDRDSGNTIYF.

The rearrangement links TRBV9 to TRBJ1-3, with no clear D. Germline lookup yields CDR1 SGDLS and CDR2 YYNGEE. With 2 bases removed from V and 8 bases from J, the gap between germline ends came to 17 bases. This CDR3 is 15 amino acids long. The CDR3 here is CASSVRGAATHTIYF. CDR3 sequence (DNA): TGTGCCAGCAGCGTTAGAGGAGCAGCCACTCACACCATATATTTT.

V usage is TRBV7-2 and J usage is TRBJ2-7; TRBD1 aligns across 7 bases. Germline V lookup: CDR1 SGHTA, CDR2 FQGNSA. The J segment lost 4 bases and the V segment lost 5 bases, leaving 11 bases of the junction unmatched. CDR3 length: 15 residues. CDR3 region: CASSLKTGLLYEQYF. In DNA, the CDR3 is TGTGCCAGCAGCCTTAAGACAGGGTTGTTGTACGAGCAGTACTTC.

V usage is TRBV30 and J usage is TRBJ2-1; 7 nucleotides match TRBD2. The V gene's germline CDR1 is GTSNPN and CDR2 SVGIG (reference sequence). CDR3 length: 15 amino acids. V was clipped by 3 bases and J by 8 bases; unmatched bases: 13. The DNA of the CDR3 is TGTGCCTGGAGGGAAGGGACTACCCCGGGAGATGAGCAGTTCTTC. As protein: CAWREGTTPGDEQFF.

The chain couples TRBV7-2 to TRBJ1-6, with unresolved D. This CDR3 is built from 15 residues. Trimming stripped 8 bases from V and 6 bases from J, with 17 bases between. The germline gives CDR1 SGHTA, CDR2 FQGNSA. The CDR3 DNA sequence: TGTGCCAGCCAAGGAGCGGCGCAATTTAATTCACCCCTCCACTTT. This sequence encodes CASQGAAQFNSPLHF.

This clone appeared once. The rearrangement uses TRBV7-9 and TRBJ2-7, with a tentative D call TRBD1 (6 bases). Germline CDR1 SEHNR, CDR2 FQNEAQ (reference sequence). The CDR3 is 15 residues long. V lost 1 base, J lost 2 bases, and 12 bases lay in between. In nucleotides, the CDR3 is TGTGCCAGCAGCTTAGAAGGACAGAGGACCTACGAGCAGTACTTC. Protein: CASSLEGQRTYEQYF.

The chain employs TRBV14 and TRBJ1-2; the D is unclear. This CDR3 has 15 residues. Per the germline V gene, CDR1 is SGHDN and CDR2 is FVKESK. The germline V and J ends were trimmed by 0 bases and 4 bases, with 12 bases remaining between them. CDR3 loop: CASSQDSAGAYGYTF. The DNA of the CDR3 is TGTGCCAGCAGCCAAGATTCGGCAGGTGCCTATGGCTACACCTTC.

The sample holds one count of this clone. The CDR3 here is CSVADSTTEAFF. Written as DNA, the CDR3 is TGCAGCGTTGCGGACAGTACCACTGAAGCTTTCTTT. The V gene is TRBV29-1, the J gene TRBJ1-1; maybe TRBD1 (6 bases). Germline lookup yields CDR1 SQVTM and CDR2 ANQGSEA. Between the trimmed V and J ends, which lost 4 bases and 4 bases, there was a span of 10 bases. The CDR3 covers 12 residues.

This clone was recorded once. The V call is TRBV5-4, the J call TRBJ2-7; 7 nucleotides match TRBD2. V lost 0 bases, J lost 4 bases, and 4 bases stayed unmatched. This CDR3 region has 14 residues. Germline V lookup: CDR1 SGHNT, CDR2 YYREEE (reference sequence). CDR3 sequence reads: CASSLDGGTYEQYF. CDR3 nucleotide sequence: TGTGCCAGCAGCTTGGACGGGGGGACTTACGAGCAGTACTTC.

The chain employs TRBV7-9 and TRBJ1-2, with no clear D. CDR3 length: 13 residues. Germline CDR1 is SEHNR and CDR2 is FQNEAQ (reference sequence). Trimming removed 4 bases from V and 2 bases from J, with 8 bases in between. Here the CDR3 DNA reads TGTGCCAGCAGCTCGAGGATGAACTATGGCTACACCTTC. Its translation: CASSSRMNYGYTF.

V is TRBV6-5 and J is TRBJ2-7; D is possibly TRBD2 (5 bases). Germline V gives CDR1 MNHEY, CDR2 SVGAGI. V was clipped by 6 bases and J by 0 bases, with 12 bases between them. CDR3 length: 14 residues. The CDR3 protein is CASSPTGNSYEQYF. The CDR3, as DNA: TGTGCCAGCAGCCCGACGGGGAACTCCTACGAGCAGTACTTC.

J is TRBJ1-2 and V is TRBV7-2, with a tentative D call TRBD1 (5 bases). CDR1 is SGHTA, CDR2 FQGNSA, per germline. Trimming stripped 5 bases from V and 2 bases from J, with 12 bases between. The CDR3 sequence is 14 residues long. The DNA for the CDR3 is TGTGCCAGCAGCCCCTCGGGGGGGAACTATGGCTACACCTTC. As protein: CASSPSGGNYGYTF.

This clone was observed a single time. The rearrangement joins TRBV5-1 to TRBJ2-1, with 8 bases fitting TRBD2. V shed 4 bases and J 5 bases; nucleotides not matched to a gene: 11. The CDR3 has 16 residues. In germline, CDR1 is SGHRS, CDR2 YFSETQ. CDR3 sequence: CASSPPGAGGNNEQFF. The CDR3 DNA sequence: TGCGCCAGCAGCCCACCCGGGGCGGGGGGAAACAATGAGCAGTTCTTC.

The J gene is TRBJ2-7, the V gene TRBV5-5; 13 bases match TRBD2. Germline lookup yields CDR1 SGHKS and CDR2 YYEKEE (reference sequence). With 6 bases clipped from V and 2 bases from J, the junction kept 17 bases outside the gene matches. This CDR3 contains 19 residues. This CDR3 is CASIYSPGLAGLIAYEQYF. In nucleotides, the CDR3 is TGTGCCAGCATCTATTCTCCGGGACTAGCGGGACTTATCGCCTACGAGCAGTACTTC.

The DNA for the CDR3 is TGTGCCAGCAGCTCATTACAGGTCATGAACACTGAAGCTTTCTTT. It is translated as CASSSLQVMNTEAFF. This chain joins TRBV7-2 and TRBJ1-1, with D possibly being TRBD1 (5 bases). Looked up from germline, CDR1 is SGHTA and CDR2 is FQGNSA. The V and J ends lost 4 bases and 0 bases respectively, with 12 bases between them. This CDR3 is 15 amino acids long. The complete variable domain, with remaining parts taken from reference TRBV7-2 and TRBJ1-1, reads GAGVSQSPSNKVTEKGKDVELRCDPISGHTALYWYRQSLGQGLEFLIYFQGNSAPDKSGLPSDRFSAERTGGSVSTLTIQRTQQEDSAVYLCASSSLQVMNTEAFFGQGTRLTVV.